This TCR beta chain was retrieved from a study of human T cells and chemical hapten exposure. General study results and limits: Relative to controls, expanded TCRs formed significantly more large CDR3 similarity clusters. TCRs at a frequency above 1 in 1000 stayed unchanged with DPC sensitization.

Trimming shortened V by 4 bases and J by 4 bases, and 9 bases separated the two germline ends. This CDR3 spans 13 amino acids. From germline, CDR1 is SGDLS and CDR2 YYNGEE. Attachment of unique molecular identifiers to individual cDNA molecules was performed in the library. TCRdb itself ran the RACE reads through MiXCR, one entry per CDR3 protein. The repertoire holds around 300,000 distinct CDR3 sequences, with just under 8% as singletons. A note on this clonotype: The target antigen is unknown.

Time point in this sample: pre-sensitization, week 0. The treatment is: therapeutic diphenylcyclopropenone sensitization with weekly scalp DPC. The chain carries TRBV9 and TRBJ1-5; D gene ambiguous. The specimen was whole blood, collected in connection with sensitization to the hapten diphenylcyclopropenone (DPC). The TCR sequence derives from a man aged 18 to 29 with alopecia areata. Some clones in this sample may be carry-over from other donors' samples. This chain's CDR3 is CASSKSWNQPQHF. CDR3 in DNA: TGTGCCAGCAGCAAGAGTTGGAATCAGCCCCAGCATTTT.